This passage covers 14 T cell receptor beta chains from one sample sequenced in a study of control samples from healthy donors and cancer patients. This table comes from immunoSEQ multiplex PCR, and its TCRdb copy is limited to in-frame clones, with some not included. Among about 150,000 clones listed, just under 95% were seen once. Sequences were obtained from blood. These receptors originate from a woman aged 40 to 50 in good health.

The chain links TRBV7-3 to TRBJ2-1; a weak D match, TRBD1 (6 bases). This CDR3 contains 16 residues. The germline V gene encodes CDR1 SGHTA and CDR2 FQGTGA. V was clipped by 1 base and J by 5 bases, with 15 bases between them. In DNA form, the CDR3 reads TGTGCCAGCAGCTTAATAGGGACACTAACGAACAATGAGCAGTTCTTC. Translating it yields CASSLIGTLTNNEQFF.

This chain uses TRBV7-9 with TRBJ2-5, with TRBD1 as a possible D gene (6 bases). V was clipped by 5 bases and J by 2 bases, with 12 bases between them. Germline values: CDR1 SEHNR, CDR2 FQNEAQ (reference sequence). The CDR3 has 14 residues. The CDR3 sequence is CASSGRTEQETQYF. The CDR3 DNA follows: TGTGCCAGCAGCGGACGGACAGAGCAAGAGACCCAGTACTTC.

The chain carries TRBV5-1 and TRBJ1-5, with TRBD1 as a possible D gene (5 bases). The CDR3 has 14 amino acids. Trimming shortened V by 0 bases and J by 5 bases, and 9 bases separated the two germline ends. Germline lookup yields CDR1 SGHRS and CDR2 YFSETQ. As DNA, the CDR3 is TGCGCCAGCAGCTTGGCCGGGGGGGATCAGCCCCAGCATTTT. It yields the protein CASSLAGGDQPQHF.

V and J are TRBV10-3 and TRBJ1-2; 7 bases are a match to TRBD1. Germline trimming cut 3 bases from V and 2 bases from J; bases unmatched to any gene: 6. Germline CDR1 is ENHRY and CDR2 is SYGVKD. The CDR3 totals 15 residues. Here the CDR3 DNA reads TGTGCCATCAGTGACAGGGGGGCAGGCAACTATGGCTACACCTTC. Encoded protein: CAISDRGAGNYGYTF.

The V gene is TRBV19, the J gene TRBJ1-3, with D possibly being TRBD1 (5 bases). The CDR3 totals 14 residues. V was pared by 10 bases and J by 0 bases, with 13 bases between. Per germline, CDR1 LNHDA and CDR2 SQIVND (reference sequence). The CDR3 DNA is TGTGCCACCCAGACAGCGTCCTCTGGAAACACCATATATTTT. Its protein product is CATQTASSGNTIYF.

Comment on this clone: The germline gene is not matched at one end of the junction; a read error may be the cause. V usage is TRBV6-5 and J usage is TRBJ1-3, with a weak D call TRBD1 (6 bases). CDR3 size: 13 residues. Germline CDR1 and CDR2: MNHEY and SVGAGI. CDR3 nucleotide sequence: TGTGCCAGCACCAGGGCCAGGGGATTTGCGTTAAATTTT. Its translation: CASTRARGFALNF.

The CDR3 loop is CATSRQFYSNQPQHF. The DNA of the CDR3 is TGTGCCACCAGCAGACAGTTTTATAGCAATCAGCCCCAGCATTTT. The rearrangement uses TRBV15 and TRBJ1-5; unclear D gene. Germline CDR1 LNHNV, CDR2 YYDKDF (reference sequence). V was clipped by 2 bases and J by 0 bases, with 8 bases between them. CDR3 length equals 15 residues.

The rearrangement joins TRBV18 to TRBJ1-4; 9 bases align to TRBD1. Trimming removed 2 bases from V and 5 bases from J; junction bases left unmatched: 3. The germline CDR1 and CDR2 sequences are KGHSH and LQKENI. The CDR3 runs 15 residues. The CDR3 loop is CASSPSGTGNEKLFF. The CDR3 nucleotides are TGTGCCAGCTCACCATCCGGGACAGGGAATGAAAAACTGTTTTTT.

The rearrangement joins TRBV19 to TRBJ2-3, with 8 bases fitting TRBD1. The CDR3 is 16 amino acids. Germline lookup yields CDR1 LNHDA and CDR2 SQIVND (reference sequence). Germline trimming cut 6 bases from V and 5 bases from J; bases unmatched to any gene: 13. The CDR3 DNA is TGTGCCAGTAGCCCAGGATCTGGACAGGGTAGAGATACGCAGTATTTT. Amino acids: CASSPGSGQGRDTQYF.

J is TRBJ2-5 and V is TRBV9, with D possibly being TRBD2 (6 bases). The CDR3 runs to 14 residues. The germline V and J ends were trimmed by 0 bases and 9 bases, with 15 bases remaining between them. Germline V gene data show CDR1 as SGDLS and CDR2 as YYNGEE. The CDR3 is CASSVAGSSEAQYF. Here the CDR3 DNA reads TGTGCCAGCAGCGTAGCCGGGAGCTCGGAGGCCCAGTACTTC. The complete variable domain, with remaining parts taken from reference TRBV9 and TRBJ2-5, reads DSGVTQTPKHLITATGQRVTLRCSPRSGDLSVYWYQQSLDQGLQFLIQYYNGEERAKGNILERFSAQQFPDLHSELNLSSLELGDSALYFCASSVAGSSEAQYFGPGTRLLVL.

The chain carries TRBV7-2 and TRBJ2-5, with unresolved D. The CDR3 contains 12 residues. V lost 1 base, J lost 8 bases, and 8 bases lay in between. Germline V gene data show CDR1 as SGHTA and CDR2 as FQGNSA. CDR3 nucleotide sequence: TGTGCCAGCAGCTTAGTACTCGGAACCCAGTACTTC. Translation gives CASSLVLGTQYF. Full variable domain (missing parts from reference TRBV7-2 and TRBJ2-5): GAGVSQSPSNKVTEKGKDVELRCDPISGHTALYWYRQSLGQGLEFLIYFQGNSAPDKSGLPSDRFSAERTGGSVSTLTIQRTQQEDSAVYLCASSLVLGTQYFGPGTRLLVL.

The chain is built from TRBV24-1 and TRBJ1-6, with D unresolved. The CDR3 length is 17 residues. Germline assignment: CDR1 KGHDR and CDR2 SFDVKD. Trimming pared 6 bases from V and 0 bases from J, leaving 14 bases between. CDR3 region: CATSPAPATSYNSPLHF. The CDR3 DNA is TGTGCCACCAGTCCGGCACCCGCTACCTCCTATAATTCACCCCTCCACTTT.

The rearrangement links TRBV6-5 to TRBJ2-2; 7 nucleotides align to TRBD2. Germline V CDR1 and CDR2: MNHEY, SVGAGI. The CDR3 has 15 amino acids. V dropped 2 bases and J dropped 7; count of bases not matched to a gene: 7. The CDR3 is CASSYAGDLYGELFF. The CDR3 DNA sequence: TGTGCCAGCAGTTACGCGGGAGATCTGTACGGGGAGCTGTTTTTT.

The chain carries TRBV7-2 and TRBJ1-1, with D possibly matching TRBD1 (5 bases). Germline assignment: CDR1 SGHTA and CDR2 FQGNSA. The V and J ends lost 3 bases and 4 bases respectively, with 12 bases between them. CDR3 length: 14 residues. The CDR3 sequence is CASSLGGLSTEAFF. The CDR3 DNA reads TGTGCCAGCAGCTTGGGGGGTTTGAGCACTGAAGCTTTCTTT.